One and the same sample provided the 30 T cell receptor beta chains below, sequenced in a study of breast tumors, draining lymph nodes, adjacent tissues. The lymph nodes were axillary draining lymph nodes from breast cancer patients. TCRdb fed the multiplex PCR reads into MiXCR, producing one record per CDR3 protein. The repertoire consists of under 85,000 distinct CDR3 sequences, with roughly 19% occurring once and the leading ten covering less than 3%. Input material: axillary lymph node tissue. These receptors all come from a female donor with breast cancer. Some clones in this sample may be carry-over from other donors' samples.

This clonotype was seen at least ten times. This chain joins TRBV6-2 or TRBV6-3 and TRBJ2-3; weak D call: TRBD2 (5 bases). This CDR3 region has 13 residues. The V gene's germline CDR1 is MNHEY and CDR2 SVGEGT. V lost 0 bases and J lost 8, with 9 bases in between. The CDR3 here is CASSYSRVGTQYF. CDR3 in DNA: TGTGCCAGCAGTTACTCGAGGGTGGGTACGCAGTATTTT.

The CDR3 DNA sequence: TGTGCCTGGAGTGATACAGGGGCTAACTATGGCTACACCTTC. Translation gives CAWSDTGANYGYTF. The chain has TRBV30 and TRBJ1-2, with 7 bases matching TRBD1. This CDR3 is built from 14 residues. From germline, CDR1 is GTSNPN and CDR2 SVGIG (reference sequence). The trim removed 1 base at V and 0 bases at J, leaving 2 bases unmatched.

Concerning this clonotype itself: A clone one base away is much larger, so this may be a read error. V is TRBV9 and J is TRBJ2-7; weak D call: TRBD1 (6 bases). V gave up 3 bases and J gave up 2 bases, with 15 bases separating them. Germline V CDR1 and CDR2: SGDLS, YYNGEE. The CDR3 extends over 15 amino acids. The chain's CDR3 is CASSEGAGVPYEQYF. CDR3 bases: TGTGCCAGCAGCGAAGGGGCAGGGGTGCCCTACGAGCAGTACTTC.

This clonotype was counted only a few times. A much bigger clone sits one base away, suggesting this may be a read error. CDR3 DNA: TGTGCCAGCAGCTTGGGGCATGGGCAGTTCTTC. Its protein is CASSLGHGQFF. The genes are TRBV7-9 and TRBJ2-1; D is possibly TRBD1 (5 bases). The length of the CDR3 is 11 residues. Germline CDR1 and CDR2: SEHNR and FQNEAQ (reference sequence). Trimming left V 3 bases short and J 12 bases short, with 9 bases between.

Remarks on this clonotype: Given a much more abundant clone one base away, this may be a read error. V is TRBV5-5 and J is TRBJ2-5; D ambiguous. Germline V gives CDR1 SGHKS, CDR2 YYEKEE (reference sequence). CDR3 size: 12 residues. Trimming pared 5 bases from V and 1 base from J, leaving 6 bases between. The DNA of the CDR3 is TGTGCCAGCAGAAGCATCCAAGAGACCCAGTACTTC. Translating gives CASRSIQETQYF.

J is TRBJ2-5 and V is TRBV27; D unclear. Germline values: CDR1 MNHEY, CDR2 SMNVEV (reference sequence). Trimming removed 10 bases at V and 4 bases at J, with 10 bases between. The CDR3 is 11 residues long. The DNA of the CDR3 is TGTGCCACTCAAAGGGCAGAGACCCAGTACTTC. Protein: CATQRAETQYF.

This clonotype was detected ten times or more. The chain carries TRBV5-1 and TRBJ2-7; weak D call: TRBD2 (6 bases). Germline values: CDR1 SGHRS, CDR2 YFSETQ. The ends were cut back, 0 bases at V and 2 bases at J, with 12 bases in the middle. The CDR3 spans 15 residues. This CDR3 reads CASSLDGTPPYEQYF. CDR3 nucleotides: TGCGCCAGCAGCTTGGATGGGACTCCCCCCTACGAGCAGTACTTC. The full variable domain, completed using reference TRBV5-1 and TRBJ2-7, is KAGVTQTPRYLIKTRGQQVTLSCSPISGHRSVSWYQQTPGQGLQFLFEYFSETQRNKGNFPGRFSGRQFSNSRSEMNVSTLELGDSALYLCASSLDGTPPYEQYFGPGTRLTVT.

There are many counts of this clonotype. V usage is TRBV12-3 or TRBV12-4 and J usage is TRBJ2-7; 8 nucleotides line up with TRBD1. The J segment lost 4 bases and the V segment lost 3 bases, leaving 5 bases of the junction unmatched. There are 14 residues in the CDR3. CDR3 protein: CASSFGQGRYEQYF. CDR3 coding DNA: TGTGCCAGCAGTTTTGGACAGGGTCGATACGAGCAGTACTTC.

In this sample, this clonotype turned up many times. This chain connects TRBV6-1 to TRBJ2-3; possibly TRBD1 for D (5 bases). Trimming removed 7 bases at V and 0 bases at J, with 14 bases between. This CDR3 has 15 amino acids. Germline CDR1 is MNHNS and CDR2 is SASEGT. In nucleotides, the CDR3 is TGTGCCAGCATTAAGTTAGACAGAAGCACAGATACGCAGTATTTT. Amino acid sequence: CASIKLDRSTDTQYF.

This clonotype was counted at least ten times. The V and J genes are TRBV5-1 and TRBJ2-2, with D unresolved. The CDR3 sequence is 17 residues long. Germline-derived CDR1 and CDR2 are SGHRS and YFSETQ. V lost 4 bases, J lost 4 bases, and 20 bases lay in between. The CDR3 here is CASSPSLRQSGTGELFF. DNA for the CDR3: TGCGCCAGCAGCCCGTCCTTGCGCCAAAGTGGCACCGGGGAGCTGTTTTTT. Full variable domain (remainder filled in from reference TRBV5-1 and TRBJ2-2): KAGVTQTPRYLIKTRGQQVTLSCSPISGHRSVSWYQQTPGQGLQFLFEYFSETQRNKGNFPGRFSGRQFSNSRSEMNVSTLELGDSALYLCASSPSLRQSGTGELFFGEGSRLTVL.

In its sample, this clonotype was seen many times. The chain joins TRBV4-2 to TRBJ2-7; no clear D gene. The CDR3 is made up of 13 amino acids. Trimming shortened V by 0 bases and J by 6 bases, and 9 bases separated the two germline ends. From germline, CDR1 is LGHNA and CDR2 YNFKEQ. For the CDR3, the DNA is TGTGCCAGCAGCCAAGAATGGACGAGCGAGCAGTACTTC. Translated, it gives CASSQEWTSEQYF.

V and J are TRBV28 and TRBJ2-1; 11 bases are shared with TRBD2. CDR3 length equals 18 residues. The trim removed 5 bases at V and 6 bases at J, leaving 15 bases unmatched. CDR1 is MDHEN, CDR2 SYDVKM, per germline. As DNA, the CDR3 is TGTGCCAGCAGTCGCGCTAGCGGGAGGTATCCGGGGGGCAATGAGCAGTTCTTC. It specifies CASSRASGRYPGGNEQFF.

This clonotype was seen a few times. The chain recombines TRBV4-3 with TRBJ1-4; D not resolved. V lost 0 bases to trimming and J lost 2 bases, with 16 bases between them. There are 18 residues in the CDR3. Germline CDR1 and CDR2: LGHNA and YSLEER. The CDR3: CASSQDGLGYRTNEKLFF. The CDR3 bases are TGCGCCAGCAGCCAAGACGGCCTGGGGTATAGGACTAATGAAAAACTGTTTTTT.

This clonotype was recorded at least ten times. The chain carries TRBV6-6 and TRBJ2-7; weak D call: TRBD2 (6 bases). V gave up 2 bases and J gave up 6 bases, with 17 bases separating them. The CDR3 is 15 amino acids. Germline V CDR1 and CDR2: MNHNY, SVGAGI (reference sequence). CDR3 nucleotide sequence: TGTGCCAGCAGTTACGGGGCGGGACCGCTCCTCGAGCAGTACTTC. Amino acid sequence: CASSYGAGPLLEQYF.

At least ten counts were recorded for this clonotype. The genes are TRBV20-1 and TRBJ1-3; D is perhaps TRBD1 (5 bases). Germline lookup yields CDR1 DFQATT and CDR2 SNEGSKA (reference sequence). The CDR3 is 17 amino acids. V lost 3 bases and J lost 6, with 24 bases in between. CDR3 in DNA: TGCAGTGCTAGGGCGATTCTCCGCAGGGAAAAGGCAAACACCATATATTTT. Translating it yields CSARAILRREKANTIYF.

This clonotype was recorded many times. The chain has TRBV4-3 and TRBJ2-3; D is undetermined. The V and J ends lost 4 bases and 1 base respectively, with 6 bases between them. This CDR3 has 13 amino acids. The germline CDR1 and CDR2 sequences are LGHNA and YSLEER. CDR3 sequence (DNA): TGCGCCAGCAGCCTCCGCGGCACAGATACGCAGTATTTT. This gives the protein CASSLRGTDTQYF.

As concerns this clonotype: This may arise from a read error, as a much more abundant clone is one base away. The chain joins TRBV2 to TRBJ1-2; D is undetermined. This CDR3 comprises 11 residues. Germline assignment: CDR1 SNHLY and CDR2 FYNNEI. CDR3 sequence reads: CAGRKDYGYTF. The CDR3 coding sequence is TGTGCCGGCAGGAAGGACTATGGCTACACCTTC.

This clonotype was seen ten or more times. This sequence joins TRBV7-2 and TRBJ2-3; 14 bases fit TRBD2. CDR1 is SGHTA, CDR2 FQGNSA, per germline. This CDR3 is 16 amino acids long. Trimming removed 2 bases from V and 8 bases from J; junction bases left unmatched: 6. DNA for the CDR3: TGTGCCAGCAGCTTACAGGGACTAGCGGGAGCTGGTACGCAGTATTTT. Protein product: CASSLQGLAGAGTQYF. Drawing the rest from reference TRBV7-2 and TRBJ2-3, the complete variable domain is GAGVSQSPSNKVTEKGKDVELRCDPISGHTALYWYRQSLGQGLEFLIYFQGNSAPDKSGLPSDRFSAERTGGSVSTLTIQRTQQEDSAVYLCASSLQGLAGAGTQYFGPGTRLTVL.

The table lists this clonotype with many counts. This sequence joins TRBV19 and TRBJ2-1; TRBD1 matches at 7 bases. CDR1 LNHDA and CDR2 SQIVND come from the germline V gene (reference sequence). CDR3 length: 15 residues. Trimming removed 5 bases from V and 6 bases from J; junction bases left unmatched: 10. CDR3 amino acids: CASSPRDSPINEQFF. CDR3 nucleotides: TGTGCCAGTAGTCCAAGGGACAGCCCCATCAATGAGCAGTTCTTC. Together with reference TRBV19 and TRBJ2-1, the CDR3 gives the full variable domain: DGGITQSPKYLFRKEGQNVTLSCEQNLNHDAMYWYRQDPGQGLRLIYYSQIVNDFQKGDIAEGYSVSREKKESFPLTVTSAQKNPTAFYLCASSPRDSPINEQFFGPGTRLTVL.

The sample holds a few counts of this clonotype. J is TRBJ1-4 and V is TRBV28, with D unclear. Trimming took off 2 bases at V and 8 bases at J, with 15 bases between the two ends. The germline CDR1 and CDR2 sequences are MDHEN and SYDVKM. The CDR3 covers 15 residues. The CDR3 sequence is CASSLRAVGGEKLFF. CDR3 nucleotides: TGTGCCAGCAGTTTACGGGCCGTAGGCGGCGAAAAACTGTTTTTT.

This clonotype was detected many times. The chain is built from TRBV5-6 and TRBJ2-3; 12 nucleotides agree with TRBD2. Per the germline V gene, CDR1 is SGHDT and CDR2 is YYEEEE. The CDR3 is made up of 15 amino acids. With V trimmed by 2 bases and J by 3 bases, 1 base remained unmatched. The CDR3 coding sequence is TGTGCCAGCAGCTTAGGACTAGCGGGGACAGATACGCAGTATTTT. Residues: CASSLGLAGTDTQYF. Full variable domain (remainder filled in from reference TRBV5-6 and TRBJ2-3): DAGVTQSPTHLIKTRGQQVTLRCSPKSGHDTVSWYQQALGQGPQFIFQYYEEEERQRGNFPDRFSGHQFPNYSSELNVNALLLGDSALYLCASSLGLAGTDTQYFGPGTRLTVL.

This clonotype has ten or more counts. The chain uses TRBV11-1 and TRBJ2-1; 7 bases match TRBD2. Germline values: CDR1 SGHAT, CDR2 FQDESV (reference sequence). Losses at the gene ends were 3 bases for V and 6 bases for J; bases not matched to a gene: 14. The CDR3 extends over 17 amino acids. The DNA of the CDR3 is TGTGCCAGCAGCTTGAACGCCCGGGACTACCGTAGCAATGAGCAGTTCTTC. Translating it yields CASSLNARDYRSNEQFF.

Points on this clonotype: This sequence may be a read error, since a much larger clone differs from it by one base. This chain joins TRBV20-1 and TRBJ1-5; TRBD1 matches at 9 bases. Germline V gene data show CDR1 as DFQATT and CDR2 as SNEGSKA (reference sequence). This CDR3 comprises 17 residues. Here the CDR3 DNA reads TGCAGTGCTAGAGGGGGGGGGACAGGGCTCTTCAATCAGTCCCAGCATTTT. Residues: CSARGGGTGLFNQSQHF.

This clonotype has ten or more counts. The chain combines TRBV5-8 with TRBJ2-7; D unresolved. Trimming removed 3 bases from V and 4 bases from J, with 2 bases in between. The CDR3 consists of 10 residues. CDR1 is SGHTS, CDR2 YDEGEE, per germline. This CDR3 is CASSSYEQYF. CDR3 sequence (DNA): TGTGCCAGCAGCTCGTACGAGCAGTACTTC. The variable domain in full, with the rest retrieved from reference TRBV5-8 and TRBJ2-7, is EAGVTQSPTHLIKTRGQQATLRCSPISGHTSVYWYQQALGLGLQFLLWYDEGEERNRGNFPPRFSGRQFPNYSSELNVNALELEDSALYLCASSSYEQYFGPGTRLTVT.

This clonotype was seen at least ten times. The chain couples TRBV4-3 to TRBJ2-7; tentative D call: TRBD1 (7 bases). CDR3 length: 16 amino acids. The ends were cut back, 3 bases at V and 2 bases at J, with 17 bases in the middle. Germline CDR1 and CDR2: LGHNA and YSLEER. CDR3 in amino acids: CASSHSATGEAYEQYF. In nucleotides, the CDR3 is TGCGCCAGCAGCCATAGCGCTACAGGGGAGGCCTACGAGCAGTACTTC.

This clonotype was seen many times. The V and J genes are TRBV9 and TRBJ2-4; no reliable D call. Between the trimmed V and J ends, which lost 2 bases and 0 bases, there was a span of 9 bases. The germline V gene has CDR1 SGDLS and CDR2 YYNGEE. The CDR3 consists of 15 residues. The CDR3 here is CASSVQAGAKNIQYF. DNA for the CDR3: TGTGCCAGCAGCGTGCAGGCCGGAGCCAAAAACATTCAGTACTTC.

The CDR3 spells CASSPRQGIQETQYF. CDR3 DNA sequence: TGTGCCAGCTCACCACGCCAGGGGATCCAAGAGACCCAGTACTTC. V and J are TRBV18 and TRBJ2-5; a weak D match, TRBD1 (6 bases). CDR3 length: 15 amino acids. The V and J ends lost 1 base and 1 base respectively, with 10 bases between them. From germline, CDR1 is KGHSH and CDR2 LQKENI.

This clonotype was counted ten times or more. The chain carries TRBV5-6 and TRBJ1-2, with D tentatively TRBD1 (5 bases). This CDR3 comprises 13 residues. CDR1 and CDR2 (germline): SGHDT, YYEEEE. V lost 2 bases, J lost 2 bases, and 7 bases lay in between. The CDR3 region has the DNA TGTGCCAGCAGCTTTGGGGGAAACTATGGCTACACCTTC. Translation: CASSFGGNYGYTF.

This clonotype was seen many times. CDR3 amino acids: CASSLDRGKTSPLHF. The DNA of the CDR3 is TGCGCCAGCAGCTTGGATCGGGGGAAAACTTCACCCCTCCACTTT. V is TRBV5-1 and J is TRBJ1-6, with a weak D call TRBD1 (5 bases). The CDR3 extends over 15 amino acids. Between the trimmed V and J ends, which lost 0 bases and 9 bases, there was a span of 13 bases. The germline gives CDR1 SGHRS, CDR2 YFSETQ.

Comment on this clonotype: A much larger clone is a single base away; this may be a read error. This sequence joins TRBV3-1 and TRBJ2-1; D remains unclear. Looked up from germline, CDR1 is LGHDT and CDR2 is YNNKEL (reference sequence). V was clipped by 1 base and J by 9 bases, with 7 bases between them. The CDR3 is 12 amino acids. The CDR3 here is CASSQVSTEQFF. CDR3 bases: TGTGCCAGCAGCCAAGTTAGTACTGAGCAGTTCTTC.